These 25 T cell receptor beta chains were all obtained from the same sample, sequenced in a study of blood T cell repertoires in COVID-19. This table comes from immunoSEQ multiplex PCR, and its TCRdb copy is limited to in-frame clones, with some not included. This sample yields about 66,000 clones, of which around 92% are seen a single time; less than 1.5% belongs to the top ten. What was sequenced was peripheral blood. All receptors derive from a man in his fifties or sixties with acute or convalescent COVID-19.

The rearrangement joins TRBV7-2 to TRBJ1-5; D remains unclear. V lost 5 bases and J 5 bases, leaving 10 bases between the germline ends. The length of the CDR3 is 13 residues. CDR1 and CDR2 from the germline V gene are SGHTA and FQGNSA. CDR3 in amino acids: CASSTRGHQPQHF. As DNA, the CDR3 is TGTGCCAGCAGCACACGAGGTCATCAGCCCCAGCATTTT.

Of note for this clone: At one of its ends the junction is not consistent with the germline gene, which may arise from a read error. The V gene is TRBV7-7, the J gene TRBJ2-5; TRBD1 might be the D (6 bases). Germline assignment: CDR1 SSHAT and CDR2 FNYEAQ (reference sequence). The CDR3 is made up of 15 amino acids. Here the CDR3 reads CASSRLATTGGIQYF. As DNA, the CDR3 is TGTGCTAGCAGTCGTCTAGCTACGACAGGAGGTATCCAGTACTTC.

This clone came up a few times. V gene TRBV7-6 combines with J gene TRBJ1-1; D is uncertain. Germline lookup yields CDR1 SGHVS and CDR2 FNYEAQ. Trimming shortened V by 6 bases and J by 6 bases, and 14 bases separated the two germline ends. This CDR3 comprises 13 residues. For the CDR3, the DNA is TGTGCCAGCAGTTCCAAAGAGGGCGCTGAAGCTTTCTTT. Its protein product is CASSSKEGAEAFF.

The chain uses TRBV7-9 and TRBJ1-1; 8 bases are a match to TRBD1. Germline lookup yields CDR1 SEHNR and CDR2 FQNEAQ (reference sequence). The V and J ends lost 5 bases and 4 bases, in that order; junction bases with no gene match: 9. There are 15 residues in the CDR3. The CDR3 DNA follows: TGTGCCAGCAGCCCCTATGACAGGGGAGCCACTGAAGCTTTCTTT. Amino acids: CASSPYDRGATEAFF.

The chain carries TRBV6-1 and TRBJ1-2; D remains ambiguous. With 2 bases removed from V and 8 bases from J, the gap between germline ends came to 18 bases. Germline CDR1 reads MNHNS; CDR2 reads SASEGT. The CDR3 loop spans 15 amino acids. CDR3 nucleotides: TGTGCCAGCAGTGAACCCCTAGGCAGCGCTGGGGGCTACACCTTC. Protein: CASSEPLGSAGGYTF.

The chain recombines TRBV14 with TRBJ2-7; perhaps TRBD1 as D (5 bases). Between the trimmed V and J ends, which lost 1 base and 5 bases, there was a span of 18 bases. The V gene's germline CDR1 is SGHDN and CDR2 FVKESK. The CDR3 has 16 residues. The CDR3 region has the DNA TGTGCCAGCAGCCAAGGAAGGACACTACTCTTCGACGAGCAGTACTTC. It translates to CASSQGRTLLFDEQYF.

This chain links TRBV5-6 with TRBJ1-2; 7 bases map to TRBD1. Per the germline V gene, CDR1 is SGHDT and CDR2 is YYEEEE. There are 15 residues in the CDR3. Unmatched junction bases numbered 8, after V lost 2 bases and J lost 4 bases. In DNA, the CDR3 is TGTGCCAGCAGCTTCACCGGACAGGCAATCTATGGCTACACCTTC. As protein: CASSFTGQAIYGYTF.

The chain is built from TRBV10-3 and TRBJ2-7; tentative D call: TRBD2 (6 bases). V was shortened by 0 bases and J by 4 bases, with 10 bases between the two germline ends. Per germline, CDR1 ENHRY and CDR2 SYGVKD. This CDR3 region has 14 residues. The CDR3 bases are TGTGCCATCAGTGAGTCTGGAGGGGTTTACGAGCAGTACTTC. Its protein product is CAISESGGVYEQYF.

The J gene is TRBJ2-5, the V gene TRBV18; 7 nucleotides match TRBD1. There are 13 residues in the CDR3. The V gene end was trimmed by 6 bases and the J gene end by 8 bases; junction bases not matched to a gene: 9. Per the germline V gene, CDR1 is KGHSH and CDR2 is LQKENI. CDR3 protein: CASSGDSPFTQYF. CDR3 DNA sequence: TGTGCCAGCTCGGGGGACAGTCCCTTCACCCAGTACTTC.

The chain couples TRBV10-3 to TRBJ1-1; D is possibly TRBD1 (6 bases). This CDR3 is built from 16 residues. Germline-derived CDR1 and CDR2 are ENHRY and SYGVKD. V lost 0 bases to trimming and J lost 3 bases, with 14 bases between them. This chain's CDR3 is CAISESISGVHTEAFF. CDR3 DNA: TGTGCCATCAGTGAGTCGATTTCAGGGGTTCACACTGAAGCTTTCTTT.

This chain links TRBV19 with TRBJ2-2, with 7 bases aligning to TRBD1. V trimming: 7 bases; J trimming: 3 bases; junction bases outside the gene matches: 8. The CDR3 sequence is 15 residues long. CDR1 and CDR2 (germline): LNHDA, SQIVND (reference sequence). Written as DNA, the CDR3 is TGTGCCAGTACCCCCCGGACAGGATACACCGGGGAGCTGTTTTTT. Its translation: CASTPRTGYTGELFF.

This clone was found once. The chain joins TRBV27 to TRBJ2-1; a weak D match, TRBD2 (5 bases). CDR3 length equals 12 residues. The germline V gene has CDR1 MNHEY and CDR2 SMNVEV (reference sequence). Trimming pared 2 bases from V and 9 bases from J, leaving 8 bases between. The CDR3 bases are TGTGCCAGCAGTTTACCGGGGAGTGAGCAGTTCTTC. It translates to CASSLPGSEQFF.

V gene TRBV5-5 combines with J gene TRBJ1-4; no clear D. CDR3 size: 14 residues. Germline values: CDR1 SGHKS, CDR2 YYEKEE (reference sequence). V lost 0 bases and J 10 bases, leaving 13 bases between the germline ends. The CDR3 DNA sequence: TGTGCCAGCAGCTTGGAGGCTGAATCAGGAAAACTGTTTTTT. Encoded protein: CASSLEAESGKLFF.

CDR3 nucleotides: TGCGCCAGCAGCAGAGCTACAGGGTTTGACGAGCAGTACTTC. Translating it yields CASSRATGFDEQYF. The J gene is TRBJ2-7, the V gene TRBV5-1; D possibly corresponds to TRBD1 (6 bases). V was shortened by 4 bases and J by 5 bases, with 16 bases between the two germline ends. The CDR3 loop spans 14 amino acids. Germline-derived CDR1 and CDR2 are SGHRS and YFSETQ.

CDR3 residues: CASSLEGFNTGELFF. For the CDR3, the DNA is TGCGCCAGCAGCTTGGAGGGGTTTAACACCGGGGAGCTGTTTTTT. J is TRBJ2-2 and V is TRBV5-1; TRBD1 might be the D (5 bases). V gave up 0 bases and J gave up 2 bases, with 8 bases separating them. Germline CDR1 reads SGHRS; CDR2 reads YFSETQ. The CDR3 is 15 residues long.

The chain joins TRBV6-4 to TRBJ2-2; no reliable D call. This CDR3 is 13 amino acids long. Germline values: CDR1 MRHNA, CDR2 SNTAGT. Trimming took 5 bases from V and 1 from J, leaving 5 bases between them. Written as DNA, the CDR3 is TGTGCCAGCAGTAACAGGAACACCGGGGAGCTGTTTTTT. This translates into CASSNRNTGELFF.

CDR3 in amino acids: CASSLANRQETQYF. CDR3 sequence (DNA): TGCGCCAGCAGCTTGGCCAACAGACAAGAGACCCAGTACTTC. The chain carries TRBV5-1 and TRBJ2-5, with D unresolved. Germline V gene sequence: CDR1 SGHRS, CDR2 YFSETQ. This CDR3 has 14 amino acids. Trimming removed 0 bases at V and 2 bases at J, with 8 bases between.

The chain links TRBV7-6 to TRBJ1-5, with D possibly matching TRBD1 (5 bases). With 3 bases removed from V and 6 bases from J, the gap between germline ends came to 9 bases. From germline, CDR1 is SGHVS and CDR2 FNYEAQ. The CDR3 consists of 13 residues. This chain's CDR3 is CASSLGRAQPQHF. The CDR3 bases are TGTGCCAGCAGCTTGGGCAGGGCTCAGCCCCAGCATTTT.

This rearrangement joins TRBV5-4 to TRBJ2-1; TRBD1 might be the D (6 bases). V was trimmed by 0 bases and J by 3 bases, leaving 13 bases between them. CDR3 length: 16 residues. Germline-derived CDR1 and CDR2 are SGHNT and YYREEE (reference sequence). CDR3: CASSLAGDGYYNEQFF. The DNA for the CDR3 is TGTGCCAGCAGCTTGGCAGGGGACGGGTACTACAATGAGCAGTTCTTC.

The chain combines TRBV5-1 with TRBJ1-4; D perhaps matches TRBD1 (6 bases). Trimming removed 3 bases at V and 8 bases at J, with 17 bases between. There are 15 residues in the CDR3. CDR1 and CDR2 (germline): SGHRS, YFSETQ. The CDR3 reads CASSSLGRGNEKLFF. For the CDR3, the DNA is TGCGCCAGCAGCTCCCTGGGGAGGGGGAACGAAAAACTGTTTTTT.

V gene TRBV4-1 combines with J gene TRBJ1-1; weak D call: TRBD1 (5 bases). The CDR3 has 14 residues. Germline-derived CDR1 and CDR2 are MGHRA and YSYEKL. V lost 0 bases and J lost 4, with 9 bases in between. This chain's CDR3 is CASSQERRATEAFF. As DNA, the CDR3 is TGCGCCAGCAGCCAAGAGCGCAGGGCCACTGAAGCTTTCTTT.

There are a few counts of this clone. This chain uses TRBV2 with TRBJ2-1, with TRBD2 matching over 8 bases. The CDR3 is 16 amino acids. The junction had 10 bases not matched to a gene; V was cut back by 6 bases and J by 3 bases. CDR1 is SNHLY and CDR2 is FYNNEI in the germline V gene. CDR3 in DNA: TGTGCCAGCAGCCAACGGGGGACTAGTAGCTACAATGAGCAGTTCTTC. It yields the protein CASSQRGTSSYNEQFF.

CDR3 amino acids: CAWGRDNLYEQYF. The CDR3, as DNA: TGTGCCTGGGGCCGGGACAACCTCTACGAGCAGTACTTC. V and J are TRBV30 and TRBJ2-7; D perhaps matches TRBD1 (6 bases). CDR3 size: 13 residues. V was clipped by 5 bases and J by 3 bases, with 14 bases between them. Germline V gene data show CDR1 as GTSNPN and CDR2 as SVGIG (reference sequence).

The chain links TRBV5-1 to TRBJ1-4, with TRBD1 matching over 7 bases. With V trimmed by 2 bases and J by 0 bases, 7 bases remained unmatched. The CDR3 covers 17 residues. The germline gives CDR1 SGHRS, CDR2 YFSETQ. The CDR3 spells CASSLGGGGATNEKLFF. The CDR3 coding sequence is TGCGCCAGCAGCTTAGGAGGGGGCGGCGCAACTAATGAAAAACTGTTTTTT.

The V call is TRBV18, the J call TRBJ2-7; tentatively, D is TRBD2 (5 bases). This CDR3 is 15 amino acids long. Per the germline V gene, CDR1 is KGHSH and CDR2 is LQKENI. The V and J ends lost 5 bases and 2 bases respectively, with 16 bases between them. CDR3 nucleotide sequence: TGTGCCAGCTCAACCTCACCGGGATCCCCCTACGAGCAGTACTTC. This gives the protein CASSTSPGSPYEQYF.